This T cell receptor beta chain is drawn from a study of T cells in localized non-small cell lung cancer. The CDR3 is made up of 15 amino acids. In germline, CDR1 is SGHRS, CDR2 YFSETQ. The trim removed 0 bases at V and 4 bases at J, leaving 5 bases unmatched. Assay: immunoSEQ multiplex PCR; the TCRdb copy retains only in-frame clones and omits some. The table has fewer than 50,000 clones, roughly 90% seen once. The TCR sequence derives from a male donor older than 55 with stage II lung adenocarcinoma. Specimen: peripheral blood mononuclear cells, collected before any cancer treatment. V usage is TRBV5-1 and J usage is TRBJ1-2; TRBD1 aligns across 8 bases. CDR3 nucleotide sequence: TGCGCCAGCAGCTTGGGTGCCAGGGGGCTCTATGGCTACACCTTC. Amino acid sequence: CASSLGARGLYGYTF.